These 29 T cell receptor beta chains were sequenced from one sample in a study of PD-1 blockade in classical Hodgkin lymphoma. Time point noted: newly diagnosed, previously untreated cHL patient sample. Some clones are missing from TCRdb's copy, which holds only in-frame ones; the method was immunoSEQ multiplex PCR. The profile shows 20,000 to 25,000 clones, approximately 94% of them singletons. The sample comprised peripheral blood mononuclear cells (PBMCs). These receptors all stem from a human donor with classical Hodgkin lymphoma.

The chain carries TRBV5-6 and TRBJ1-2, with unresolved D. Germline CDR1 SGHDT, CDR2 YYEEEE. V lost 0 bases and J lost 2, with 5 bases in between. The CDR3 extends over 13 amino acids. The CDR3 here is CASSLARNYGYTF. The CDR3 coding sequence is TGTGCCAGCAGCTTGGCCAGAAACTATGGCTACACCTTC.

CDR3 nucleotide sequence: TGTGCCAGCAGCCTTATTCAGGAGACAGGGATAACAGGGGCCAACGTCCTGACTTTC. This encodes CASSLIQETGITGANVLTF. This sequence joins TRBV21-1 and TRBJ2-6; the table's TRBD1 call for D was not verified on the DNA. TRBV21-1 is annotated as a pseudogene. This CDR3 has 19 residues.

J is TRBJ2-5 and V is TRBV6-1; a weak D match, TRBD1 (5 bases). This CDR3 region has 17 residues. Germline values: CDR1 MNHNS, CDR2 SASEGT. The V end was cut by 4 bases, the J end by 5 bases, with 23 bases between. The DNA for the CDR3 is TGTGCCAGCAGTGCCCTGGGCAGGGCTTCCCTTGGGGAGACCCAGTACTTC. This encodes CASSALGRASLGETQYF.

The chain uses TRBV5-6 and TRBJ1-1; TRBD1 matches 7 bases. Germline CDR1 SGHDT, CDR2 YYEEEE. The CDR3 is 15 residues long. J was trimmed by 1 base and V by 5 bases; bases with no gene match: 8. The CDR3 DNA is TGTGCCAGCAGAAGATCGACAGGGTCGAACACTGAAGCTTTCTTT. This codes for CASRRSTGSNTEAFF. Drawing the rest from reference TRBV5-6 and TRBJ1-1, the complete variable domain is DAGVTQSPTHLIKTRGQQVTLRCSPKSGHDTVSWYQQALGQGPQFIFQYYEEEERQRGNFPDRFSGHQFPNYSSELNVNALLLGDSALYLCASRRSTGSNTEAFFGQGTRLTVV.

This chain connects TRBV6-5 to TRBJ1-1; no reliable D call. In germline, CDR1 is MNHEY, CDR2 SVGAGI. The ends were cut back, 7 bases at V and 0 bases at J, with 9 bases in the middle. This CDR3 is 13 amino acids long. The CDR3 sequence: CASTSTVNTEAFF. The DNA for the CDR3 is TGTGCCAGCACCTCTACAGTGAACACTGAAGCTTTCTTT.

This chain uses TRBV6-6 with TRBJ2-3; D is possibly TRBD2 (5 bases). Deletions cut 11 bases from V and 5 bases from J, with 8 bases between. Germline V gene lookup returns CDR1 MNHNY and CDR2 SVGAGI (reference sequence). CDR3 length: 10 residues. The CDR3 region is CAAGGDTQYF. CDR3 DNA sequence: TGTGCCGCGGGTGGAGATACGCAGTATTTT.

The CDR3 nucleotides are TGCGCCAGCAGCCAAGTATGGCCGAACACTGAAGCTTTCTTT. Translating gives CASSQVWPNTEAFF. The V gene is TRBV4-1, the J gene TRBJ1-1; D ambiguous. The CDR3 contains 14 residues. The germline V gene has CDR1 MGHRA and CDR2 YSYEKL. V was clipped by 1 base and J by 1 base, with 7 bases between them.

This chain uses TRBV5-6 with TRBJ2-1; D gene ambiguous. CDR3 size: 12 residues. CDR1 is SGHDT, CDR2 YYEEEE, per germline. V was pared by 0 bases and J by 12 bases, with 10 bases between. CDR3 coding DNA: TGTGCCAGCAGCTTGGCCGAAGGTTGGCAGTTCTTC. It specifies CASSLAEGWQFF.

V usage is TRBV18 and J usage is TRBJ1-1; 9 bases are a match to TRBD1. The ends lost 0 bases at V and 6 bases at J; junction bases unmatched: 5. Germline loops: CDR1 KGHSH, CDR2 LQKENI. This CDR3 comprises 15 residues. CDR3 residues: CASSPPMRQGAEAFF. The CDR3 DNA follows: TGTGCCAGCTCACCACCGATGAGACAGGGGGCTGAAGCTTTCTTT.

The rearrangement links TRBV4-1 to TRBJ2-3; 7 bases fit TRBD2. The germline CDR1 and CDR2 sequences are MGHRA and YSYEKL. The length of the CDR3 is 13 residues. V was pared by 11 bases and J by 4 bases, with 9 bases of the junction left unmatched. The CDR3 DNA reads as TGCGCCGGGGCCAGCGGGGTTGCAGATACGCAGTATTTT. It encodes CAGASGVADTQYF.

V gene TRBV18 combines with J gene TRBJ2-7, with 9 bases identical to TRBD1. The CDR3 covers 15 residues. Germline-derived CDR1 and CDR2 are KGHSH and LQKENI. V shed 4 bases, J shed 2 bases, and the junction held 6 bases outside the gene matches. CDR3 coding DNA: TGTGCCAGCTCACTTCCCGGACAGGGGACCTACGAGCAGTACTTC. Protein: CASSLPGQGTYEQYF.

The chain uses TRBV7-3 and TRBJ2-1; 11 nucleotides align to TRBD2. The CDR3 sequence is 15 residues long. Germline CDR1 SGHTA, CDR2 FQGTGA. With 1 base clipped from V and 8 bases from J, the junction kept 4 bases outside the gene matches. The CDR3 loop reads CASSLNSGGAHEQFF. The CDR3 nucleotides are TGTGCCAGCAGCTTAAATAGCGGGGGGGCCCATGAGCAGTTCTTC.

The rearrangement uses TRBV28 and TRBJ1-1; weak D call: TRBD1 (6 bases). The CDR3 is made up of 13 amino acids. Germline V CDR1 and CDR2: MDHEN, SYDVKM. Trimming pared 7 bases from V and 11 bases from J, leaving 20 bases between. The CDR3 is CASTIGQRGWAFF. The CDR3 region has the DNA TGTGCCAGCACCATCGGACAGCGAGGTTGGGCTTTCTTT.

This clone was picked up one time. Written as DNA, the CDR3 is TGTGCCAGCAGTTATTCTCCGGGGGCTCGAGGCTACACCTTC. Translating it yields CASSYSPGARGYTF. The V gene is TRBV27, the J gene TRBJ1-2; D perhaps matches TRBD1 (6 bases). This CDR3 is built from 14 residues. Germline loops: CDR1 MNHEY, CDR2 SMNVEV (reference sequence). V was clipped by 4 bases and J by 8 bases, with 17 bases between them.

The J gene is TRBJ2-7, the V gene TRBV10-3; TRBD1 is a possible D gene (6 bases). The germline V gene encodes CDR1 ENHRY and CDR2 SYGVKD. CDR3 length equals 16 residues. Trimming removed 0 bases at V and 1 base at J, with 13 bases between. The CDR3 here is CAISESSGAGSYEQYF. The CDR3 region has the DNA TGTGCCATCAGTGAGTCTTCAGGGGCGGGTTCCTACGAGCAGTACTTC.

This clone was counted once. The chain has TRBV11-2 and TRBJ2-3, with 8 bases identical to TRBD2. The length of the CDR3 is 16 residues. V dropped 2 bases and J dropped 4; count of bases not matched to a gene: 8. In germline, CDR1 is SGHAT, CDR2 FQNNGV. The CDR3 DNA reads TGTGCCAGCAGCTTAACGGGAGGGTTGGGGGCAGATACGCAGTATTTT. This codes for CASSLTGGLGADTQYF.

The chain has TRBV18 and TRBJ2-1, with TRBD2 as a possible D gene (5 bases). This CDR3 region has 14 residues. Per the germline V gene, CDR1 is KGHSH and CDR2 is LQKENI. Trimming stripped 1 base from V and 9 bases from J, with 13 bases between. In DNA form, the CDR3 reads TGTGCCAGCTCACCACAAGGTAGCGAAGGTGAGCAGTTCTTC. Residues: CASSPQGSEGEQFF.

This clone was seen once. J is TRBJ2-5 and V is TRBV2; D remains unclear. Trimming cost V 8 bases and J 4 bases, with 11 bases left between them. The CDR3 is 12 amino acids. Germline assignment: CDR1 SNHLY and CDR2 FYNNEI. CDR3: CASRTLGETQYF. CDR3 coding DNA: TGTGCCAGCCGTACCCTCGGAGAGACCCAGTACTTC.

The chain employs TRBV12-5 and TRBJ2-5, with TRBD2 identical over 12 bases. CDR3 size: 17 residues. With V trimmed by 2 bases and J by 3 bases, 7 bases remained unmatched. CDR1 is LGHNT, CDR2 FRNRAP, per germline. In DNA, the CDR3 is TGTGCTAGTGGTTTGATTTCTAGCGGGGGGGCGGAAGAGACCCAGTACTTC. This sequence encodes CASGLISSGGAEETQYF.

The gene calls are TRBV19 and TRBJ2-6; no clear D gene. The V gene lost 2 bases and the J gene lost 4 bases, with 9 bases spanning the gap. Germline V gene data show CDR1 as LNHDA and CDR2 as SQIVND (reference sequence). CDR3 length equals 15 residues. CDR3 residues: CASSIMSSGANVLTF. DNA for the CDR3: TGTGCCAGTAGTATAATGTCGTCCGGGGCCAACGTCCTGACTTTC.

The chain employs TRBV9 and TRBJ2-6; perhaps TRBD1 as D (6 bases). CDR1 SGDLS and CDR2 YYNGEE come from the germline V gene. V was clipped by 1 base and J by 4 bases, with 18 bases between them. The CDR3 is 18 residues long. CDR3 DNA: TGTGCCAGCAGCGTACAGGGGCCCCATGTGAGAGGGGCCAACGTCCTGACTTTC. Translated: CASSVQGPHVRGANVLTF.

V usage is TRBV15 and J usage is TRBJ2-5; a weak D match, TRBD2 (5 bases). Germline loops: CDR1 LNHNV, CDR2 YYDKDF (reference sequence). The V end was cut by 11 bases, the J end by 5 bases, with 15 bases between. This CDR3 contains 12 residues. CDR3 nucleotides: TGTGCCGCGGGCGATGTGGAGGAGACCCAGTACTTC. Protein: CAAGDVEETQYF. The whole variable domain, remainder taken from reference TRBV15 and TRBJ2-5, is DAMVIQNPRYQVTQFGKPVTLSCSQTLNHNVMYWYQQKSSQAPKLLFHYYDKDFNNEADTPDNFQSRRPNTSFCFLDIRSPGLGDTAMYLCAAGDVEETQYFGPGTRLLVL.

The rearrangement uses TRBV2 and TRBJ1-3; D remains ambiguous. The CDR3 is 18 residues long. Trimming cost V 4 bases and J 1 base, with 20 bases left between them. Germline CDR1 is SNHLY and CDR2 is FYNNEI. CDR3 sequence reads: CASSAERLRPESGNTIYF. Written as DNA, the CDR3 is TGTGCCAGCAGTGCTGAAAGGCTAAGGCCTGAATCTGGAAACACCATATATTTT.

The CDR3, as DNA: TGTGCCAGCAGCCCGGTAGGAGGACTAGGAGCTTTCTTT. It encodes CASSPVGGLGAFF. The genes are TRBV5-8 and TRBJ1-1; unclear D gene. The CDR3 length is 13 residues. Germline V CDR1 and CDR2: SGHTS, YDEGEE. V lost 4 bases, J lost 10 bases, and 17 bases lay in between.

This chain links TRBV7-8 with TRBJ2-3; D possibly uses TRBD1 or TRBD2 (5 bases each). The CDR3 totals 17 residues. The V end was cut by 3 bases, the J end by 1 base, with 17 bases between. Germline-derived CDR1 and CDR2 are SGHVS and FQNEAQ. The CDR3 region has the DNA TGTGCCAGCAGCTTCGACCTCCCGGGACCCCGCACAGATACGCAGTATTTT. Its protein product is CASSFDLPGPRTDTQYF.

The V gene is TRBV5-6, the J gene TRBJ2-3, with TRBD2 identical over 8 bases. CDR1 and CDR2 (germline): SGHDT, YYEEEE. The CDR3 covers 18 residues. The junction had 13 bases not matched to a gene; V was cut back by 4 bases and J by 0 bases. The CDR3 bases are TGTGCCAGCAGCCCCCTCGGGGGGGGAATAACTAGCACAGATACGCAGTATTTT. Its translation is CASSPLGGGITSTDTQYF. Together with reference TRBV5-6 and TRBJ2-3, the CDR3 gives the full variable domain: DAGVTQSPTHLIKTRGQQVTLRCSPKSGHDTVSWYQQALGQGPQFIFQYYEEEERQRGNFPDRFSGHQFPNYSSELNVNALLLGDSALYLCASSPLGGGITSTDTQYFGPGTRLTVL.

The rearrangement uses TRBV5-4 and TRBJ1-6, with D uncertain. Trimming removed 0 bases at V and 4 bases at J, with 17 bases between. The CDR3 contains 18 residues. Germline V gene lookup returns CDR1 SGHNT and CDR2 YYREEE (reference sequence). CDR3 DNA sequence: TGTGCCAGCAGCTTGGGTGGGCGGCAGTCTAATTATAATTCACCCCTCCACTTT. This gives the protein CASSLGGRQSNYNSPLHF.

V and J are TRBV4-3 and TRBJ1-2; D not certain. Per the germline V gene, CDR1 is LGHNA and CDR2 is YSLEER. This CDR3 is 14 amino acids long. V was shortened by 0 bases and J by 8 bases, with 13 bases between the two germline ends. This chain's CDR3 is CASSQDRGTYGYTF. DNA of the CDR3: TGCGCCAGCAGCCAAGATCGGGGTACCTACGGCTACACCTTC.

The chain is built from TRBV27 and TRBJ2-3, with 10 positions matching TRBD2. Germline values: CDR1 MNHEY, CDR2 SMNVEV (reference sequence). After removal of 8 bases from V and 5 bases from J, the junction contained 13 bases not matched to a gene. The CDR3 sequence is 16 residues long. CDR3 DNA: TGTGCCAGCTACCATCATCCGGGACTAGCGTTAGATACGCAGTATTTT. Amino acid sequence: CASYHHPGLALDTQYF.